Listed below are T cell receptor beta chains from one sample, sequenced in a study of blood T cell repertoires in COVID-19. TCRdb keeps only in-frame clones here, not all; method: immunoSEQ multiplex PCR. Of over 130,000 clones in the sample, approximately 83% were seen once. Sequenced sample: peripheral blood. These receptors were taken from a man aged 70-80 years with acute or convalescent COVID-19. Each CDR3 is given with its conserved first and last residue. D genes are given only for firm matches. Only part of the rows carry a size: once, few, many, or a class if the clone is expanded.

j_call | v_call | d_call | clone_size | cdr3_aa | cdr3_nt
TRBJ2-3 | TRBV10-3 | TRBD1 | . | CAISRQGETDTQYF | TGTGCCATCAGTCGACAGGGGGAAACAGATACGCAGTATTTT
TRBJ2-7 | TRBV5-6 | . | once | CASMAGTLAYEQYF | TGTGCCAGCATGGCCGGGACATTGGCCTACGAGCAGTACTTC
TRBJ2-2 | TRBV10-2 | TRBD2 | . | CASSDPGLAGDTGELFF | TGCGCCAGCAGTGACCCCGGACTAGCGGGAGACACCGGGGAGCTGTTTTTT
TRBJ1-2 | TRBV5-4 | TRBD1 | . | CASSSDRGLRDGYTF | TGTGCCAGCAGCTCAGACAGGGGGCTTCGGGATGGCTACACCTTC
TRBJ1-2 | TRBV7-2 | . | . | CASSLPSNYGYTF | TGTGCCAGCAGCCTCCCTTCTAACTATGGCTACACCTTC
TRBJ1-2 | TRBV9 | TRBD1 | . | CASSGTGYGYTF | TGTGCCAGCAGCGGGACAGGCTATGGCTACACCTTC
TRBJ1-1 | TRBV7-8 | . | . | CASSLKRSNTEAFF | TGTGCCAGCAGCTTAAAACGGTCGAACACTGAAGCTTTCTTT
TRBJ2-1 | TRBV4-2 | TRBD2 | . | CASSPLVLAGGPKSSYNEQFF | TGTGCCAGCAGCCCCTTAGTACTAGCGGGAGGACCAAAAAGCTCCTACAATGAGCAGTTCTTC
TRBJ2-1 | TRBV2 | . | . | CASSERGLEQFF | TGTGCCAGCAGTGAACGCGGGTTGGAGCAGTTCTTC
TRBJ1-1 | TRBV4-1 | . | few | CASSQDVQIFTEAFF | TGCGCCAGCAGCCAAGATGTTCAGATCTTCACTGAAGCTTTCTTT
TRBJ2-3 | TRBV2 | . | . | CASSEIIGSDTQYF | TGTGCCAGCAGTGAGATCATCGGGTCAGATACGCAGTATTTT
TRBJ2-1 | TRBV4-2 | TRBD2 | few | CASSQDETSGRGSSYNEQFF | TGTGCCAGCAGCCAAGATGAGACTAGCGGGAGAGGGTCCTCCTACAATGAGCAGTTCTTC
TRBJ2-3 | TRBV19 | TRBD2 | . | CASSMLAGGADTQYF | TGTGCCAGTAGTATGTTGGCGGGGGGGGCAGATACGCAGTATTTT
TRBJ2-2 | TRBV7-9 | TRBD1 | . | CASSTTDRGLTGELFF | TGTGCCAGCAGCACAACGGACAGGGGGCTTACCGGGGAGCTGTTTTTT
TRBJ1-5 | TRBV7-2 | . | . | CASSQGQGSQHF | TGTGCCAGCAGCCAAGGGCAGGGGTCCCAGCATTTT
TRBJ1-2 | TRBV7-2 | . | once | CASSSYGQKGYTF | TGTGCCAGCAGCTCATACGGACAGAAAGGCTACACCTTC
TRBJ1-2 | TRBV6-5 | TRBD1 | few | CASSLSGTGSLNGYTF | TGTGCCAGCAGTTTGTCCGGGACAGGATCCCTAAATGGCTACACCTTC